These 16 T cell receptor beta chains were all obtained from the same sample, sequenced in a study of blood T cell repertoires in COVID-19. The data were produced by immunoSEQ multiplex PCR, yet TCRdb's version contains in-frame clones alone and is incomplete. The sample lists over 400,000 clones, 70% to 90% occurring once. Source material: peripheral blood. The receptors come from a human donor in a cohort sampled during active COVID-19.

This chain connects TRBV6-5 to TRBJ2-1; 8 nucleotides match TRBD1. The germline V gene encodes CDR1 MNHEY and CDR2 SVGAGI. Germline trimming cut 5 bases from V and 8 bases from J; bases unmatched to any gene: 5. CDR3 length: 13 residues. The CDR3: CASSPRQGHEQFF. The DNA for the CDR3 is TGTGCCAGCAGTCCCCGACAGGGGCATGAGCAGTTCTTC.

CDR3 in DNA: TGTGCCAGCAGCTCGACTCCATCCTATGGCTACACCTTC. Its protein product is CASSSTPSYGYTF. The chain links TRBV5-4 to TRBJ1-2; no clear D. Germline V gene sequence: CDR1 SGHNT, CDR2 YYREEE (reference sequence). The V end lost 3 bases, the J end lost 4 bases, and 10 bases lay between the germline ends. The CDR3 contains 13 residues.

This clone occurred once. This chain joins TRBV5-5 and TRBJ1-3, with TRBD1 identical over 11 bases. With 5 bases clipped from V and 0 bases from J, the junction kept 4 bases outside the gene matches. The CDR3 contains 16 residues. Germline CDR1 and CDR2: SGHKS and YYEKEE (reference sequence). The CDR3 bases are TGTGCCAGCAGTTATGGACAGGGGGCCTCTGGAAACACCATATATTTT. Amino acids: CASSYGQGASGNTIYF.

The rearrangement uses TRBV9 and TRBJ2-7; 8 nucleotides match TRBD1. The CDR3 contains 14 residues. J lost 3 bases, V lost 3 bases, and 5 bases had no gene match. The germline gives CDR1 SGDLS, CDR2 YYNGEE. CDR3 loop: CASSASGTGYEQYF. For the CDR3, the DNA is TGTGCCAGCAGCGCGTCCGGGACAGGCTACGAGCAGTACTTC.

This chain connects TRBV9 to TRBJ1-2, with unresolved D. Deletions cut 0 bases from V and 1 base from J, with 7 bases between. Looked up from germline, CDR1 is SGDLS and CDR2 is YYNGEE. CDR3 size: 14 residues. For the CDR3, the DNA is TGTGCCAGCAGCGTAGGGGGAGATAACTATGGCTACACCTTC. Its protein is CASSVGGDNYGYTF.

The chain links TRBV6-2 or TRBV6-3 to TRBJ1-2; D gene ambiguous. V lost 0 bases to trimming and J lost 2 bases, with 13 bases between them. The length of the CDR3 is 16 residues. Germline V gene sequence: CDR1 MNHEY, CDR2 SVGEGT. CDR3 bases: TGTGCCAGCAGTTACTCGAACGGGGTACGAAACTATGGCTACACCTTC. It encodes CASSYSNGVRNYGYTF.

The CDR3 region has the DNA TGTGCCAGCAGCCCCCGAGCGGGAGGGCCCTCCGAGCAGTACTTC. Translation gives CASSPRAGGPSEQYF. This rearrangement joins TRBV3-1 (or the pseudogene TRBV3-2) to TRBJ2-7; 10 nucleotides match TRBD2. CDR3 length: 15 amino acids. Germline V gene lookup returns CDR1 LGHDT and CDR2 YNNKEL (reference sequence). J was trimmed by 6 bases and V by 4 bases; bases with no gene match: 9.

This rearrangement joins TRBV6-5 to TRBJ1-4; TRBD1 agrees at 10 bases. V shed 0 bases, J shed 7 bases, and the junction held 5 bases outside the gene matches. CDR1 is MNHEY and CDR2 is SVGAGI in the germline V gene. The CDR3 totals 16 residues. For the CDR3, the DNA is TGTGCCAGCAGTTACTCGTGGACAGGGGGAGTTGAAAAACTGTTTTTT. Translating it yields CASSYSWTGGVEKLFF.

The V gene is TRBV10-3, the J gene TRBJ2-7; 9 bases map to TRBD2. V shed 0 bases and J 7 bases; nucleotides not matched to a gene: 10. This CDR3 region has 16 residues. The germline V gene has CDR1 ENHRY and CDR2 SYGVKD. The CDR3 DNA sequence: TGTGCCATCAGTGAGTCTCGGGCGGGAGGGCCTGAAGAGCAGTACTTC. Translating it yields CAISESRAGGPEEQYF.

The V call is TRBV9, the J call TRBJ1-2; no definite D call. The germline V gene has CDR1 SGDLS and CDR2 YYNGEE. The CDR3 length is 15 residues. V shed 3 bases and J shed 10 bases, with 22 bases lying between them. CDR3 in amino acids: CASSANIRNARLYTF. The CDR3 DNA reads TGTGCCAGCAGCGCTAATATTAGAAACGCTCGCCTCTACACCTTC.

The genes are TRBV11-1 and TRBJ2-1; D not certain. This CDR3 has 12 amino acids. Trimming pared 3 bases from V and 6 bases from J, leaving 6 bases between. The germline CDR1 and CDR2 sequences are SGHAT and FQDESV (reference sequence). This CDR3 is CASSFGGNEQFF. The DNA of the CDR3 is TGTGCCAGCAGCTTCGGTGGCAATGAGCAGTTCTTC. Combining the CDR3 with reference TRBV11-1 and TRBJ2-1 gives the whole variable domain EAEVAQSPRYKITEKSQAVAFWCDPISGHATLYWYRQILGQGPELLVQFQDESVVDDSQLPKDRFSAERLKGVDSTLKIQPAELGDSAMYLCASSFGGNEQFFGPGTRLTVL.

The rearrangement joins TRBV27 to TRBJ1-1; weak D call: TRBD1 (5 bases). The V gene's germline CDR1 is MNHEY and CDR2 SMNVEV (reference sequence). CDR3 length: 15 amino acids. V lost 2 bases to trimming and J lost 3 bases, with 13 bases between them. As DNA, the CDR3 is TGTGCCAGCAGTTTAGGGCAGGGTGGTTACACTGAAGCTTTCTTT. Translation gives CASSLGQGGYTEAFF.

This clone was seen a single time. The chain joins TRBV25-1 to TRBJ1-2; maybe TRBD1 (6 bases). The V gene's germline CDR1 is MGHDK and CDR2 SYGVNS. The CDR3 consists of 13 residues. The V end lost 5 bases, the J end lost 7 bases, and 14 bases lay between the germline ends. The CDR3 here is CASSLTGMSGYTF. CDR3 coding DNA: TGTGCCAGCAGTCTGACAGGAATGAGTGGCTACACCTTC.

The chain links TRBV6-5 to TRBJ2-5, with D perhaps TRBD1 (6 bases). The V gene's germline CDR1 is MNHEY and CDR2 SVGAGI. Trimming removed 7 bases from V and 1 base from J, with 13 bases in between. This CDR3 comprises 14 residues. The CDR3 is CASNRQAPQETQYF. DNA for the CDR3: TGTGCCAGCAATCGACAGGCCCCCCAAGAGACCCAGTACTTC.

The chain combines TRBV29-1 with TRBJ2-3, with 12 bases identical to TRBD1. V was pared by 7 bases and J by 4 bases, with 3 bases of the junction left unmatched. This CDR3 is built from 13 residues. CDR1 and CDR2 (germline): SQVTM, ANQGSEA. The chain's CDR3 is CSAGTGGADTQYF. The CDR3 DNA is TGCAGCGCCGGGACAGGGGGCGCAGATACGCAGTATTTT.

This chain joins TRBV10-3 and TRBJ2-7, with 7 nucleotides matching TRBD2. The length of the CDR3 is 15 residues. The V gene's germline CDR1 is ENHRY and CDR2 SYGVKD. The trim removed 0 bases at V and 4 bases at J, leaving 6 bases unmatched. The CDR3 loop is CAISESPSGPYEQYF. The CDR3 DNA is TGTGCCATCAGTGAGTCGCCTAGCGGACCATACGAGCAGTACTTC.